The sequence of this T cell receptor (beta chain) was determined in a study of blood T cell repertoires in COVID-19. Study details: There were acute and convalescent COVID-19 samples, and they came from the United States, Italy and Spain. Sources were T cells, B-cell-depleted T cells, or PBMCs; the material itself was cDNA or gDNA.

Per the original data handling: Reference gene primer amplification yielded estimated nucleated cell counts. The protocol was immunoSEQ multiplex PCR, while the TCRdb copy is restricted to in-frame clones and leaves out a portion. The D gene and trimming were derived from the DNA, and the V and J assignments and clone size from that table. Here the sample spans around 100,000 clones, around 88% being singletons. Specimen: peripheral blood. The TCR comes from a human donor in a cohort sampled during active COVID-19.

For the CDR3, the DNA is TGTGCCAGCAGTGAAGCTGGTTCAGCGGAGACCCAGTACTTC. As protein: CASSEAGSAETQYF. The rearrangement joins TRBV6-1 to TRBJ2-5; D unresolved. CDR1 is MNHNS and CDR2 is SASEGT in the germline V gene. The CDR3 sequence is 14 residues long. V lost 0 bases, J lost 5 bases, and 10 bases lay in between.